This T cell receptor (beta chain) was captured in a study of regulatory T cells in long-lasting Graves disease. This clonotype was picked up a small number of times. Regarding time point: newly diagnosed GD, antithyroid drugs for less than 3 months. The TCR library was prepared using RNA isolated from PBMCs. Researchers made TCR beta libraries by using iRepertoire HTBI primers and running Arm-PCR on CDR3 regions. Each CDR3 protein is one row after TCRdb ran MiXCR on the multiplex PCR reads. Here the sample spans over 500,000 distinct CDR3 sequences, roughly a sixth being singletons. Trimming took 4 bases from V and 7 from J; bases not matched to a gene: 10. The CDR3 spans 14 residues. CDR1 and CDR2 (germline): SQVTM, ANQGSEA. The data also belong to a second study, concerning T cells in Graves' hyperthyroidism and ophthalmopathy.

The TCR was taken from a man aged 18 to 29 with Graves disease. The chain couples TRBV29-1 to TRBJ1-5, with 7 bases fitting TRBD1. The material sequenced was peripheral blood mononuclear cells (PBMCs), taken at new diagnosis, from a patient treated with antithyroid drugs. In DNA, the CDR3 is TGCAGCGTTGTAACAGGGGCCGCTGGACAGCCCCAGCATTTT. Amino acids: CSVVTGAAGQPQHF.